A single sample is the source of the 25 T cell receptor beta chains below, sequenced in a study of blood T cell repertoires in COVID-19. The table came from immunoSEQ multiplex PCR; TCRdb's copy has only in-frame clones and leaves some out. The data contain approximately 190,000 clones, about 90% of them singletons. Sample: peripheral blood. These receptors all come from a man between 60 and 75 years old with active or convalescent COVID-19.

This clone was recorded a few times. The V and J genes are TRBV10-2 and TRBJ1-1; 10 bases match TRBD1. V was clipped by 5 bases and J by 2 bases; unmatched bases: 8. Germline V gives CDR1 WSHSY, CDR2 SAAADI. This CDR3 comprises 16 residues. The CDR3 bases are TGCGCCAGCAGTAAACTGACAGGGGGCCAAAACACTGAAGCTTTCTTT. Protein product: CASSKLTGGQNTEAFF.

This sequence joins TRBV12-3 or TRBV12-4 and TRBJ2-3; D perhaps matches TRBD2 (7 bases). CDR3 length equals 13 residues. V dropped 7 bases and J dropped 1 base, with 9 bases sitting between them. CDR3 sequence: CASKGGGTDTQYF. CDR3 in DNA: TGTGCCAGCAAAGGGGGGGGCACAGATACGCAGTATTTT.

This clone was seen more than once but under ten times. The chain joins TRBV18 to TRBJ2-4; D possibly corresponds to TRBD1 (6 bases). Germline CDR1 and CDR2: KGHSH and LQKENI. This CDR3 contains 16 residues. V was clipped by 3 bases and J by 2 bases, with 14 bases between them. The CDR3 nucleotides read TGTGCCAGCTCACCGGGGCAGGGGATATCCAAAAACATTCAGTACTTC. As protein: CASSPGQGISKNIQYF.

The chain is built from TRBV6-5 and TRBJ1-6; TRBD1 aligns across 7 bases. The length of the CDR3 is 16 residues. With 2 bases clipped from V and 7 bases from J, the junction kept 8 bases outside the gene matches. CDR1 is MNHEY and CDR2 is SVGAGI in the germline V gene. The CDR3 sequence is CASSYTGRGTNSPLHF. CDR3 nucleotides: TGTGCCAGCAGTTACACCGGCAGGGGGACGAATTCACCCCTCCACTTT.

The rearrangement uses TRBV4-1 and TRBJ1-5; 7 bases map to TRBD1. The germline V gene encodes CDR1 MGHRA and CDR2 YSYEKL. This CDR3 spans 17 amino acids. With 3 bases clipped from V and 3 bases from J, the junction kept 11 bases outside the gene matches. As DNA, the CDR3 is TGCGCCAGCAGCCAGGTTCTAACAGGGGCCCCCAATCAGCCCCAGCATTTT. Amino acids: CASSQVLTGAPNQPQHF.

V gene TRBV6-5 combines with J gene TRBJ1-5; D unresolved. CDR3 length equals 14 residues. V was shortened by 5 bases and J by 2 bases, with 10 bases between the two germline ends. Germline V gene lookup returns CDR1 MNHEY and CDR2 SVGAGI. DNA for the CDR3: TGTGCCAGCAGTCGGGCGAGGGGCAATCAGCCCCAGCATTTT. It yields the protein CASSRARGNQPQHF.

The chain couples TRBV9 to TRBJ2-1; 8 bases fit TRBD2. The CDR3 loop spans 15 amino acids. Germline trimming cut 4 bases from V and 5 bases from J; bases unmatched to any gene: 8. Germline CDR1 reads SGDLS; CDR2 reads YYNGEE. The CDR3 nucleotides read TGTGCCAGCAGCAAGGGGGTGACTAGCGACAATGAGCAGTTCTTC. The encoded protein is CASSKGVTSDNEQFF.

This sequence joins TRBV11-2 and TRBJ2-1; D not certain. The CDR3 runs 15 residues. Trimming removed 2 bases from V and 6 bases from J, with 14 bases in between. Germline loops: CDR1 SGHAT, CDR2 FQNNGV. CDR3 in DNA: TGTGCCAGCAGCTTACTGGGCAGGCCAAGCAATGAGCAGTTCTTC. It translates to CASSLLGRPSNEQFF.

The CDR3 sequence: CASSYHDSPLHF. CDR3 coding DNA: TGTGCCAGCAGTTATCATGATTCACCCCTCCACTTT. The chain carries TRBV6-5 and TRBJ1-6; unclear D gene. The V end was cut by 3 bases, the J end by 8 bases, with 5 bases between. The CDR3 sequence is 12 residues long. CDR1 and CDR2 (germline): MNHEY, SVGAGI.

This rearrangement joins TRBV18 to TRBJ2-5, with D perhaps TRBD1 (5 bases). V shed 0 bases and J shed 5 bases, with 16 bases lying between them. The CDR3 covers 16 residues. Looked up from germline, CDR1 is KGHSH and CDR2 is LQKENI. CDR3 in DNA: TGTGCCAGCTCACCACCCTTGCAGGGTCGGATTGAGACCCAGTACTTC. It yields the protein CASSPPLQGRIETQYF.

In DNA, the CDR3 is TGTGCCAGCAGCGTAAAGGGGCGGAACCAAGAGACCCAGTACTTC. The encoded protein is CASSVKGRNQETQYF. The chain joins TRBV7-2 to TRBJ2-5; weak D call: TRBD1 (5 bases). Per germline, CDR1 SGHTA and CDR2 FQGNSA. V lost 5 bases, J lost 0 bases, and 13 bases lay in between. This CDR3 spans 15 amino acids. Filled out from reference TRBV7-2 and TRBJ2-5, the complete variable domain reads GAGVSQSPSNKVTEKGKDVELRCDPISGHTALYWYRQSLGQGLEFLIYFQGNSAPDKSGLPSDRFSAERTGGSVSTLTIQRTQQEDSAVYLCASSVKGRNQETQYFGPGTRLLVL.

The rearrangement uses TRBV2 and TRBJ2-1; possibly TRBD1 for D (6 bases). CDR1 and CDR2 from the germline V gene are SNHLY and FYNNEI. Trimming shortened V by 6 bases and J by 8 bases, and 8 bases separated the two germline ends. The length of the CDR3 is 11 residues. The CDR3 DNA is TGTGCCAGCAGGGGGGCGGATGAGCAGTTCTTC. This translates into CASRGADEQFF.

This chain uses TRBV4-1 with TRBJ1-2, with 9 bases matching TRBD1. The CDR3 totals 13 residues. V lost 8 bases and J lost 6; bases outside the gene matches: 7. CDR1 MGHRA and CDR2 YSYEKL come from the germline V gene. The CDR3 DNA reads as TGCGCCAGCGGGACTCGGACAGGGGATGGCTACACCTTC. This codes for CASGTRTGDGYTF.

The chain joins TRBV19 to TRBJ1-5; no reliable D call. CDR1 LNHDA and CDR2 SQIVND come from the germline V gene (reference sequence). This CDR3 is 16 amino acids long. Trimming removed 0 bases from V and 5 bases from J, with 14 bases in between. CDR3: CASSIDLGGFDQPQHF. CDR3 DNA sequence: TGTGCCAGTAGTATAGATCTAGGTGGGTTCGATCAGCCCCAGCATTTT.

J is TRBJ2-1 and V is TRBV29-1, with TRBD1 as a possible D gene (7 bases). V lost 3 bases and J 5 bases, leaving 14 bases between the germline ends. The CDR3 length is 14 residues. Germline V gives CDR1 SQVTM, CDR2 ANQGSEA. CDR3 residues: CSVDRRGPHNEQFF. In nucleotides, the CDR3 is TGCAGCGTTGATCGGAGGGGGCCCCACAATGAGCAGTTCTTC.

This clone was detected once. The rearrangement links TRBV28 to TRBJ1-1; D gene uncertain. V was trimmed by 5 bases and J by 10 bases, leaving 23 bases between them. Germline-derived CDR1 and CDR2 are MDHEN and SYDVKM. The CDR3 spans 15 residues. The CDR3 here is CASSLTTIGSRVAFF. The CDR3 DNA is TGTGCCAGCAGTCTGACAACCATCGGGAGCCGCGTAGCTTTCTTT.

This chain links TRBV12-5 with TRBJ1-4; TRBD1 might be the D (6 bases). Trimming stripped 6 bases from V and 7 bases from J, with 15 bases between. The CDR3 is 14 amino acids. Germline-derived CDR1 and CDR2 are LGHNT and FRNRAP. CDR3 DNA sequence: TGTGCTAGTGGCACGACAGGAGGTCTTGAAAAACTGTTTTTT. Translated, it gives CASGTTGGLEKLFF.

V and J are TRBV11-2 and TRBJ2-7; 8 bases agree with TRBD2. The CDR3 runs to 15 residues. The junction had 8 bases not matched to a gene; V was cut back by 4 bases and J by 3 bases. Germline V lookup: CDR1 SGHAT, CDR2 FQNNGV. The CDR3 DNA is TGTGCCAGCAGCTCTCTCCGGGGGGGCGGCTACGAGCAGTACTTC. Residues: CASSSLRGGGYEQYF.

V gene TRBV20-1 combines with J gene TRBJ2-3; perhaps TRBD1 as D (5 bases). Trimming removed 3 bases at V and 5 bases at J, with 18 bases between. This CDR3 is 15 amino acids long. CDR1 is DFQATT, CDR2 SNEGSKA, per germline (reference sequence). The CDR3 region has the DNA TGCAGTGCTAGTGCCGTAGAGTGGGGCGAAGATACGCAGTATTTT. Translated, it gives CSASAVEWGEDTQYF.

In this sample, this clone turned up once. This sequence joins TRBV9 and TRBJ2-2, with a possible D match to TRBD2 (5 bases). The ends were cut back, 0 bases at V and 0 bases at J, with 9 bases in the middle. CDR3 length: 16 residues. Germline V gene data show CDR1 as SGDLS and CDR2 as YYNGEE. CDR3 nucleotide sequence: TGTGCCAGCAGCGTAGGGGCTAGCCCGAACACCGGGGAGCTGTTTTTT. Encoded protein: CASSVGASPNTGELFF.

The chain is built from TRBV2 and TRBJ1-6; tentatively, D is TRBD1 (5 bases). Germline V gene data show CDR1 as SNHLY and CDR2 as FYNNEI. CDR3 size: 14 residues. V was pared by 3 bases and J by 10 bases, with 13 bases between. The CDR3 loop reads CASSEGRVNSPLHF. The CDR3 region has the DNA TGTGCCAGCAGTGAGGGCAGGGTAAACTCACCCCTCCACTTT. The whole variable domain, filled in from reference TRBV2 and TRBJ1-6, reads EPEVTQTPSHQVTQMGQEVILRCVPISNHLYFYWYRQILGQKVEFLVSFYNNEISEKSEIFDDQFSVERPDGSNFTLKIRSTKLEDSAMYFCASSEGRVNSPLHFGNGTRLTVT.

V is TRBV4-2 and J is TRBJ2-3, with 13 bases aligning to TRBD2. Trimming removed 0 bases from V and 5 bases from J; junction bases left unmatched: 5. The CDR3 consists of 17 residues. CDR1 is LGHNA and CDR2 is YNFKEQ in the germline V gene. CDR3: CASSQELAGGPVDTQYF. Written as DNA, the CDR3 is TGTGCCAGCAGCCAAGAACTAGCGGGGGGGCCAGTAGATACGCAGTATTTT.

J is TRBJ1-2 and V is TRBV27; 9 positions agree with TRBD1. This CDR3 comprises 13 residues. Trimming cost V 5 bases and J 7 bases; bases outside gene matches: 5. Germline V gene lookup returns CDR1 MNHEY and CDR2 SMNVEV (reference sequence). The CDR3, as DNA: TGTGCCAGCAGTCTGGGACAGGGCAGTGGCTACACCTTC. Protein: CASSLGQGSGYTF.

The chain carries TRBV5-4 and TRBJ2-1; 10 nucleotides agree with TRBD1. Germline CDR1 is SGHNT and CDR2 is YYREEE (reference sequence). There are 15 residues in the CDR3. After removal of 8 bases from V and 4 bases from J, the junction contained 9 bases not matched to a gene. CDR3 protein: CASQLGTGVYNEQFF. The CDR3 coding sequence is TGTGCCAGTCAATTGGGGACAGGGGTTTACAATGAGCAGTTCTTC.

The CDR3 protein is CASSSLRGVKSYEQYF. CDR3 coding DNA: TGTGCCAGCAGTTCTCTTCGGGGAGTGAAATCCTACGAGCAGTACTTC. The chain links TRBV11-2 to TRBJ2-7, with a tentative D call TRBD2 (5 bases). Germline V gene lookup returns CDR1 SGHAT and CDR2 FQNNGV. V was clipped by 6 bases and J by 1 base, with 19 bases between them. CDR3 size: 16 residues.